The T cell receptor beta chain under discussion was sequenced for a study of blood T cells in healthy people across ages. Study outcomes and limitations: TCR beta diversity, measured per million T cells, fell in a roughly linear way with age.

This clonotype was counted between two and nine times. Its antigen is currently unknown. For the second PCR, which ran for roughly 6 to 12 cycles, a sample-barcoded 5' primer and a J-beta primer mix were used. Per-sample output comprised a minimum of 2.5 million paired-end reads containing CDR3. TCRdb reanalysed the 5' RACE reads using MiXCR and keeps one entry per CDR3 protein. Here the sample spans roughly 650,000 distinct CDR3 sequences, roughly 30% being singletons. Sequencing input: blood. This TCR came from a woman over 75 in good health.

In DNA form, the CDR3 reads TGTGCCAGCAGCGTAGGCGAGGGGGCGGCTGGCTACACCTTC. It translates to CASSVGEGAAGYTF. The V call is TRBV9, the J call TRBJ1-2, with 7 nucleotides matching TRBD1. The CDR3 consists of 14 residues. Germline trimming cut 0 bases from V and 7 bases from J; bases unmatched to any gene: 6. Germline CDR1 SGDLS, CDR2 YYNGEE.